This T cell receptor beta chain was recovered during a study of cytomegalovirus exposure and HLA in healthy donors. Whole-study context: A prior analysis found fewer than 120 million unique TCR beta sequences from roughly 180 million T cells. Study results and limitations: Productive rates of about 90% or about 30% were seen for most TCR beta V segments in an earlier analysis. Later analysis identified a missense DCLRE1C variant that was linked to TCR beta V- and J-gene trimming.

CDR3 length: 15 residues. Germline CDR1 SGHTA, CDR2 FQGNSA. V gave up 2 bases and J gave up 2 bases, with 10 bases separating them. PCR was performed using 60 Vbeta and 13 Jbeta primers. The data were produced by immunoSEQ multiplex PCR, yet TCRdb's version contains in-frame clones alone and is incomplete. The sample contains 100,000 to 150,000 clones, around 77% of which appear only once. Note on this clone: What it binds is unknown.

The V and J genes are TRBV7-2 and TRBJ2-4, with D perhaps matching TRBD1 (6 bases). The source is a woman aged 55-69 years in good health and CMV-seronegative. The sequencing sample was made of PBMCs. CDR3 DNA sequence: TGTGCCAGCAGCTTAACACAGGGCCCCAAAAACATTCAGTACTTC. This encodes CASSLTQGPKNIQYF.